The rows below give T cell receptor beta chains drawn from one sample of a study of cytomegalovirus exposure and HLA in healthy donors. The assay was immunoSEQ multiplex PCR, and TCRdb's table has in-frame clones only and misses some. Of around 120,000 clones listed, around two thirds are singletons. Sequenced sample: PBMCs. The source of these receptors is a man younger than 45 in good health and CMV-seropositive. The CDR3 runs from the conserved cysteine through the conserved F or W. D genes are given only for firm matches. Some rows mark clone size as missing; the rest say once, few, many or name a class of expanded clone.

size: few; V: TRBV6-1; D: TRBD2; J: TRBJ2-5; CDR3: CASSETLAGGETQYF; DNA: TGTGCCAGCAGTGAAACACTAGCGGGGGGAGAGACCCAGTACTTC
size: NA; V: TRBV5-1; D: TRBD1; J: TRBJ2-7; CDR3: CASSAWGQVDYEQYF; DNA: TGCGCCAGCAGCGCTTGGGGACAGGTGGACTACGAGCAGTACTTC
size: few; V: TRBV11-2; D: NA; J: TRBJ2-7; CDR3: CASSLGGGGLNEQYF; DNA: TGTGCCAGCAGCTTAGGAGGGGGGGGCCTGAACGAGCAGTACTTC
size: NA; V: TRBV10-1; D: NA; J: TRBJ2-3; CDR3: CASSALGLQRDTQYF; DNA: TGCGCCAGCAGTGCACTCGGACTTCAAAGAGATACGCAGTATTTT
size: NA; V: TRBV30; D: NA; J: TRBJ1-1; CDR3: CAWSDRANTEAFF; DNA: TGTGCCTGGAGTGACAGGGCGAACACTGAAGCTTTCTTT
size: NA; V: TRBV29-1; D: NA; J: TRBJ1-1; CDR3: CSVRENTEAFF; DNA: TGCAGCGTGCGGGAGAACACTGAAGCTTTCTTT
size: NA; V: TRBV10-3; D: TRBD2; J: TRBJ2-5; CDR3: CAISGTSASVETQYF; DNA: TGTGCCATCAGTGGGACTAGCGCCTCGGTGGAGACCCAGTACTTC
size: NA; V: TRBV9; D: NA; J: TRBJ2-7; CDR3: CASSAGYEQYF; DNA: TGTGCCAGCAGCGCCGGGTACGAGCAGTACTTC
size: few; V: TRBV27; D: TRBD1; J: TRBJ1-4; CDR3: CASREWGQGGEKLFF; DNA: TGTGCCAGCAGGGAGTGGGGACAGGGTGGTGAAAAACTGTTTTTT
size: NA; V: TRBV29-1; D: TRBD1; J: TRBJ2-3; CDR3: CSGRQGSIQTDTQYF; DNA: TGCAGCGGAAGACAGGGGAGTATTCAAACAGATACGCAGTATTTT
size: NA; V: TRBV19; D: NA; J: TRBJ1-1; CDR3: CASSPTGRGGTEAFF; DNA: TGTGCCAGTAGCCCAACCGGTCGAGGGGGCACTGAAGCTTTCTTT
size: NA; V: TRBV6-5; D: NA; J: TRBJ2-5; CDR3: CASKRTVRETQYF; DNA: TGTGCCAGCAAGCGGACGGTTCGAGAGACCCAGTACTTC
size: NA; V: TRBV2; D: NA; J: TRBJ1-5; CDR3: CASSEDSSSNQPQHF; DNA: TGTGCCAGCAGTGAGGACAGTTCGAGCAATCAGCCCCAGCATTTT
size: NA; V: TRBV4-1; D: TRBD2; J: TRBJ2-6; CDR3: CASSQVKGLAGPNVLTF; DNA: TGCGCCAGCAGCCAAGTAAAAGGTCTAGCGGGGCCCAACGTCCTGACTTTC
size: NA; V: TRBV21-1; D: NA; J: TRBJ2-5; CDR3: CASSKGGLHGGGETQYF; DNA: TGTGCCAGCAGCAAAGGGGGACTCCATGGGGGTGGAGAGACCCAGTACTTC
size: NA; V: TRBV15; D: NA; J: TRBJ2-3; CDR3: CATAHSTDTQYF; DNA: TGTGCCACGGCACATAGCACAGATACGCAGTATTTT
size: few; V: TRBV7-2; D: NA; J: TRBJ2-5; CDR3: CASSLAGGTQETQYF; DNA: TGTGCCAGCAGCTTAGCTGGCGGCACCCAAGAGACCCAGTACTTC
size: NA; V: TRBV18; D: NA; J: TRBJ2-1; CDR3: CASSPPAGHEQFF; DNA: TGTGCCAGCTCACCCCCCGCGGGGCATGAGCAGTTCTTC
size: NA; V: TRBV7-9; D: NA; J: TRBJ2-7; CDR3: CASSFTQDYEQYF; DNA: TGTGCCAGCAGCTTTACACAGGATTACGAGCAGTACTTC
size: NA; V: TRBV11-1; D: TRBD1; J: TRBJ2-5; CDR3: CASSSRGMGETQYF; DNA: TGTGCCAGCAGCTCCAGGGGGATGGGGGAGACCCAGTACTTC
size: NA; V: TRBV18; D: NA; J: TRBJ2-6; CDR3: CASSKGANSGANVLTF; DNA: TGTGCCAGCTCAAAAGGAGCAAACTCTGGGGCCAACGTCCTGACTTTC
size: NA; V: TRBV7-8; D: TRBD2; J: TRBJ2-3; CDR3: CASSFRLAGGSDTQYF; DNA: TGTGCCAGCAGCTTTAGGCTAGCGGGGGGTAGCGATACGCAGTATTTT